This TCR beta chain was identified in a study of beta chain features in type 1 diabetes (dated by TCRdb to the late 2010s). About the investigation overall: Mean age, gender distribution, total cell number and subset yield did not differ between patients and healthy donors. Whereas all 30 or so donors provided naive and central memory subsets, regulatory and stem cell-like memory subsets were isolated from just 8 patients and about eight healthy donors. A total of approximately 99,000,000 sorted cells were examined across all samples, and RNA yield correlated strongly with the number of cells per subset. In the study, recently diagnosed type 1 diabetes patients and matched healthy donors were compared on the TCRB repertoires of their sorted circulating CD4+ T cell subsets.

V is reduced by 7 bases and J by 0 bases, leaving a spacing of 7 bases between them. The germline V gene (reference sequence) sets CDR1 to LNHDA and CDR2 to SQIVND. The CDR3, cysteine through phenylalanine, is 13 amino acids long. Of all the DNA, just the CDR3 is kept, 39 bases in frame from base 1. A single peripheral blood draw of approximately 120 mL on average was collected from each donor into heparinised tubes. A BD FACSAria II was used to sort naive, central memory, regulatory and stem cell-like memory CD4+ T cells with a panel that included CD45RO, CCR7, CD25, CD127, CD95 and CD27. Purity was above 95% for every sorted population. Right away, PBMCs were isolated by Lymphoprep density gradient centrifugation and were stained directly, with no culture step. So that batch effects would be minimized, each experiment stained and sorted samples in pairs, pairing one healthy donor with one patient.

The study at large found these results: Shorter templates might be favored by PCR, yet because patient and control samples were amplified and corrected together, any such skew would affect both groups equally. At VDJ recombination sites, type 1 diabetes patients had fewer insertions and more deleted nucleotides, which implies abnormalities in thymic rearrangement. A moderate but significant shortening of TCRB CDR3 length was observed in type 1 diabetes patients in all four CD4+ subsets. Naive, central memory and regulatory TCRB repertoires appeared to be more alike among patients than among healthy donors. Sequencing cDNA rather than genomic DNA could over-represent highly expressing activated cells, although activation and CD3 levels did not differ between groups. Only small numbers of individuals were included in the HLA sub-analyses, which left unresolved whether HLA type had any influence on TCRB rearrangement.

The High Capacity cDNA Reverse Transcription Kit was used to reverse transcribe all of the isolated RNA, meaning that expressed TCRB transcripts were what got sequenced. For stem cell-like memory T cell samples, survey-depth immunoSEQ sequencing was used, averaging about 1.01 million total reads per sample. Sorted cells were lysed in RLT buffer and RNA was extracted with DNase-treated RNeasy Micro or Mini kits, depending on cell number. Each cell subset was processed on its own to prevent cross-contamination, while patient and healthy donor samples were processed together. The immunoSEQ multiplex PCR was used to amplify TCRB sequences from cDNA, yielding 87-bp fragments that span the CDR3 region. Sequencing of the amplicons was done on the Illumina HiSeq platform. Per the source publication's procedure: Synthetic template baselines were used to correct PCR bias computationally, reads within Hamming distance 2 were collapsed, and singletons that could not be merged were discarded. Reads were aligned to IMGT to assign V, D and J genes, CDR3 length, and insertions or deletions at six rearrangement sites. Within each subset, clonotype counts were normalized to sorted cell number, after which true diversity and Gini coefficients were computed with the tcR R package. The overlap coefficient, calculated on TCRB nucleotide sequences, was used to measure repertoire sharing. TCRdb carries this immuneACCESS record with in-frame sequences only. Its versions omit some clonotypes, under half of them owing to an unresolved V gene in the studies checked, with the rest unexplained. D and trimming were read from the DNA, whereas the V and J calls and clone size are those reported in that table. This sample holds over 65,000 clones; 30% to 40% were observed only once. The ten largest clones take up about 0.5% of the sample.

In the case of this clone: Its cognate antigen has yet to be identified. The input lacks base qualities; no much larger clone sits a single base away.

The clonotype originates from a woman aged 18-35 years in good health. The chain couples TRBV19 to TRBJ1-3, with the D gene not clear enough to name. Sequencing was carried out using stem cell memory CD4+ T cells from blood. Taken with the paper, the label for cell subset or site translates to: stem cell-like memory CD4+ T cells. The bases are TGTGCCAGTACCCCGAGCTCTGGAAACACCATATATTTT. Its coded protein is CASTPSSGNTIYF.